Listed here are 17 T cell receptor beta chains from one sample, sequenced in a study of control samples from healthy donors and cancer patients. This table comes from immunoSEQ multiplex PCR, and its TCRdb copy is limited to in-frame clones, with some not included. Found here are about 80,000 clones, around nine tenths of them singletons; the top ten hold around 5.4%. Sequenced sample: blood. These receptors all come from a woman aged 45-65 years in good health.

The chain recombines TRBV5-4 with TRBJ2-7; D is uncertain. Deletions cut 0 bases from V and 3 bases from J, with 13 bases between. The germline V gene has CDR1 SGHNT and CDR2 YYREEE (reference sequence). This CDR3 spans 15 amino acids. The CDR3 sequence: CASSLGLGLLYEQYF. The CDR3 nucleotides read TGTGCCAGCAGCTTGGGGCTCGGCCTCCTCTACGAGCAGTACTTC.

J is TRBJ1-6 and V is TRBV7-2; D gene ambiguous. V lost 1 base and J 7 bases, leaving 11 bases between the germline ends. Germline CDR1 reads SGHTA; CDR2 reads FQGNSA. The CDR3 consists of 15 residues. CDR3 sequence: CASSLDSGRNSPLHF. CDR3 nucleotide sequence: TGTGCCAGCAGCTTAGACAGCGGCAGGAATTCACCCCTCCACTTT. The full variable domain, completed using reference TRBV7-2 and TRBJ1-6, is GAGVSQSPSNKVTEKGKDVELRCDPISGHTALYWYRQSLGQGLEFLIYFQGNSAPDKSGLPSDRFSAERTGGSVSTLTIQRTQQEDSAVYLCASSLDSGRNSPLHFGNGTRLTVT.

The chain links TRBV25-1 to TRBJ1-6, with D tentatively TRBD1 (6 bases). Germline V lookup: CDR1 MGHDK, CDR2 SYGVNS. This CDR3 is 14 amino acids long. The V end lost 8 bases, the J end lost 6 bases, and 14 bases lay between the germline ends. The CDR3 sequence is CASGIGGPNSPLHF. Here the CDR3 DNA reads TGTGCCAGCGGCATCGGGGGGCCTAATTCACCCCTCCACTTT.

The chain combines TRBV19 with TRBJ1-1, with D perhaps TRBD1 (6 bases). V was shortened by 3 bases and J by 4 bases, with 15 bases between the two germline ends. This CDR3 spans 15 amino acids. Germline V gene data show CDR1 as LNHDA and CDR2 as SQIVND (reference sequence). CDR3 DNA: TGTGCCAGTAGTATCGGACCAGGGGTGGGCACTGAAGCTTTCTTT. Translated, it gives CASSIGPGVGTEAFF.

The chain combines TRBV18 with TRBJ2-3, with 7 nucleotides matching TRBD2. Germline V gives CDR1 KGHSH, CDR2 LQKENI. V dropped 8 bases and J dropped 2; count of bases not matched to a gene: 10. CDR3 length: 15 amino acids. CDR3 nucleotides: TGTGCCAGCCGGGAGGTTCTGGCCACCACAGATACGCAGTATTTT. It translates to CASREVLATTDTQYF.

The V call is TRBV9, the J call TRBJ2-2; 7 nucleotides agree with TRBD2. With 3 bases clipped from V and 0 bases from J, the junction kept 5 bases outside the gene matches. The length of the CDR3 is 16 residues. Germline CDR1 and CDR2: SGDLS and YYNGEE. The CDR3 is CASSGAAGPNTGELFF. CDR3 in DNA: TGTGCCAGCAGCGGGGCAGCGGGGCCGAACACCGGGGAGCTGTTTTTT.

The CDR3 here is CASSVGETQYF. The DNA for the CDR3 is TGTGCCAGCAGTGTCGGGGAGACCCAGTACTTC. The chain is built from TRBV27 and TRBJ2-5; D ambiguous. Germline CDR1 is MNHEY and CDR2 is SMNVEV (reference sequence). V lost 5 bases, J lost 5 bases, and 6 bases lay in between. The CDR3 is 11 amino acids.

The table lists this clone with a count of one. The CDR3 DNA is TGTGCCAGCAGTCCGACAGGCGGGGACGAGCAGTACTTC. Its protein product is CASSPTGGDEQYF. The chain carries TRBV3-1 (or the pseudogene TRBV3-2) and TRBJ2-7, with D possibly called TRBD1 or TRBD2 (6 bases each). Germline CDR1 is LGHDT and CDR2 is YNNKEL (reference sequence). The CDR3 is 13 amino acids. The germline V and J ends were trimmed by 6 bases and 5 bases, with 14 bases remaining between them.

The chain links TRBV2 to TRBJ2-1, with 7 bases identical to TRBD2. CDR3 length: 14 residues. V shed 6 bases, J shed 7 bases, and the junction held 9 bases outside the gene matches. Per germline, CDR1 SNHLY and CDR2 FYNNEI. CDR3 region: CASSQRLARNEQFF. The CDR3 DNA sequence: TGTGCCAGCAGCCAACGACTAGCAAGAAATGAGCAGTTCTTC.

The CDR3 DNA is TGTGCCAGTGATCGTCTCAATGAGCAGTTCTTC. This translates into CASDRLNEQFF. This chain connects TRBV2 to TRBJ2-1; unclear D gene. CDR1 SNHLY and CDR2 FYNNEI come from the germline V gene. The CDR3 sequence is 11 residues long. V was pared by 9 bases and J by 6 bases, with 9 bases between.

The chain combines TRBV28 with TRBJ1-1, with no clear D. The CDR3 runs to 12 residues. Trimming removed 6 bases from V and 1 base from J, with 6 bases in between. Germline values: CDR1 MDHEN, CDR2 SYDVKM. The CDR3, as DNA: TGTGCCAGCAGGAGTGGGAACACTGAAGCTTTCTTT. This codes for CASRSGNTEAFF.

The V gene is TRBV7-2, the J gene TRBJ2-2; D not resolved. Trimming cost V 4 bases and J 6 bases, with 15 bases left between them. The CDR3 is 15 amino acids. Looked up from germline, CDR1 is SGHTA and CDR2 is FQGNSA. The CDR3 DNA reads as TGTGCCAGCAGCTCAGGACCTTTTTGGTCCGGGGAGCTGTTTTTT. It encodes CASSSGPFWSGELFF.

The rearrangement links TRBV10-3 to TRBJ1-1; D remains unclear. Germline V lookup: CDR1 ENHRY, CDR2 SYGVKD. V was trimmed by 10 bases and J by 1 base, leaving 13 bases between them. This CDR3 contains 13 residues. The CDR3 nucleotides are TGTGCCACCTCGCTTGGGCCGAACACTGAAGCTTTCTTT. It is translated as CATSLGPNTEAFF.

This CDR3 reads CASSVDPTNQPQHF. As DNA, the CDR3 is TGTGCCAGCAGCGTGGACCCCACTAATCAGCCCCAGCATTTT. The J gene is TRBJ1-5, the V gene TRBV9; the D is unclear. The CDR3 has 14 amino acids. Germline V gives CDR1 SGDLS, CDR2 YYNGEE. V was pared by 2 bases and J by 4 bases, with 10 bases between.

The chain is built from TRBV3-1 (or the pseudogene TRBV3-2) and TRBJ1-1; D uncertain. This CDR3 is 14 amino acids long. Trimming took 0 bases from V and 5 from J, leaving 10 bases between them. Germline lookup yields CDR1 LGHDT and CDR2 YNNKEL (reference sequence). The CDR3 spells CASSQEALGTEAFF. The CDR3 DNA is TGTGCCAGCAGCCAAGAAGCCTTGGGAACTGAAGCTTTCTTT.

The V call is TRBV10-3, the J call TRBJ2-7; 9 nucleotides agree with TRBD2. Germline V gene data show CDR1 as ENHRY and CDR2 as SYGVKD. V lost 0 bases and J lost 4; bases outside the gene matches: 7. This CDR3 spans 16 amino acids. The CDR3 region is CAISESNLAGGYEQYF. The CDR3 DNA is TGTGCCATCAGTGAGTCAAACTTGGCGGGGGGGTACGAGCAGTACTTC.

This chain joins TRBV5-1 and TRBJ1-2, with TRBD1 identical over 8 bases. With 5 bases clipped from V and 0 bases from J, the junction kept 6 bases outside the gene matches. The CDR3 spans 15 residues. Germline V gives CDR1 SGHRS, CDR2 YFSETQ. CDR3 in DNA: TGCGCCAGCAGGGACAGGGTAGGATCTAACTATGGCTACACCTTC. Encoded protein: CASRDRVGSNYGYTF. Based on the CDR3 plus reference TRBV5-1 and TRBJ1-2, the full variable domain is KAGVTQTPRYLIKTRGQQVTLSCSPISGHRSVSWYQQTPGQGLQFLFEYFSETQRNKGNFPGRFSGRQFSNSRSEMNVSTLELGDSALYLCASRDRVGSNYGYTFGSGTRLTVV.